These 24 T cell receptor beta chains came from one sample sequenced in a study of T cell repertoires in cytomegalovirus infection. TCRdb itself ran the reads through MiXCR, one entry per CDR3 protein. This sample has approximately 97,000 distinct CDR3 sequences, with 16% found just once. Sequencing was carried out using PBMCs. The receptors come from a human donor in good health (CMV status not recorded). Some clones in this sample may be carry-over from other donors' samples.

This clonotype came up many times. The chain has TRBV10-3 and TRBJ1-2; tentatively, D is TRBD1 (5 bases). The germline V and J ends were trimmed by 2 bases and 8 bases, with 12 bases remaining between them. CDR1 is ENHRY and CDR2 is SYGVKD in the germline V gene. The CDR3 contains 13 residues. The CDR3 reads CAISEPGPQGYTF. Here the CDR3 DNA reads TGTGCCATCAGTGAGCCGGGACCTCAGGGCTACACCTTC.

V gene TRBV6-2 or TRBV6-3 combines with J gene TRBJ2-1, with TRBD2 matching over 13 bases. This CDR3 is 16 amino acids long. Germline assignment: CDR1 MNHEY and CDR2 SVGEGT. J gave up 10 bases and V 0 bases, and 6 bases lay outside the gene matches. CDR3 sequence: CASSYSTSGGFREQFF. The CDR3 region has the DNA TGTGCCAGCAGTTACTCGACTAGCGGGGGGTTTCGGGAGCAGTTCTTC.

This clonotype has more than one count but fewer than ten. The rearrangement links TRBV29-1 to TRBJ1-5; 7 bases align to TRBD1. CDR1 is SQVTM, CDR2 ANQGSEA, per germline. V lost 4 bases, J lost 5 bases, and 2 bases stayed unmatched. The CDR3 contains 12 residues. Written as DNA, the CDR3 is TGCAGCGTTGCCACAGGGGATCAGCCCCAGCATTTT. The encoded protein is CSVATGDQPQHF. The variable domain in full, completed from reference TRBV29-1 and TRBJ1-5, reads SAVISQKPSRDICQRGTSLTIQCQVDSQVTMMFWYRQQPGQSLTLIATANQGSEATYESGFVIDKFPISRPNLTFSTLTVSNMSPEDSSIYLCSVATGDQPQHFGDGTRLSIL.

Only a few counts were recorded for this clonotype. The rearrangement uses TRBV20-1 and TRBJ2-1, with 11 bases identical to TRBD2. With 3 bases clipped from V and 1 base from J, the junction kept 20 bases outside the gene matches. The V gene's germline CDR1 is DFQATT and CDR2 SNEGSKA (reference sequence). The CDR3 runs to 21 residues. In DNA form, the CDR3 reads TGCAGTGCTAGGATGGGTTCTAGCGGGGGGCTGACTAGGGGGTCCTACAATGAGCAGTTCTTC. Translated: CSARMGSSGGLTRGSYNEQFF.

CDR3 protein: CASSSTGGQDTQYF. DNA of the CDR3: TGTGCCAGCAGCTCGACAGGGGGCCAAGATACGCAGTATTTT. This chain uses TRBV7-3 with TRBJ2-3; TRBD1 matches 10 bases. CDR3 size: 14 residues. J was trimmed by 5 bases and V by 4 bases; bases with no gene match: 3. Germline values: CDR1 SGHTA, CDR2 FQGTGA.

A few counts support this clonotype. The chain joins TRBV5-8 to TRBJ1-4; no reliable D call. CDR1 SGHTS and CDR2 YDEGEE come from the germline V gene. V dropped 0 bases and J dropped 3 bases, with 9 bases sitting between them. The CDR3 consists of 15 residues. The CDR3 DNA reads TGTGCCAGCAGCTTGGACTCCCAATCTAATGAAAAACTGTTTTTT. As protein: CASSLDSQSNEKLFF.

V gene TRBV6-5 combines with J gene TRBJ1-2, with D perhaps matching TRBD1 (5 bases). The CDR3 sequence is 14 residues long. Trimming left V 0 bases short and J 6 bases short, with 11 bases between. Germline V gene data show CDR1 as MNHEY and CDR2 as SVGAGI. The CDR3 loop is CASSYSGVRNGYTF. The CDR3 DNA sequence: TGTGCCAGCAGTTACTCAGGGGTCAGGAATGGCTACACCTTC.

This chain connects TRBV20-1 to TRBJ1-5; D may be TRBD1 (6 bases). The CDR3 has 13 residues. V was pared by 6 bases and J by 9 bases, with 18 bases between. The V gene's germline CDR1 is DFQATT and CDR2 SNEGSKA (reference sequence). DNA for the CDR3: TGCAGTGCCAGTCCGGGGGCGACGCCGCCCCAGCATTTT. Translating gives CSASPGATPPQHF.

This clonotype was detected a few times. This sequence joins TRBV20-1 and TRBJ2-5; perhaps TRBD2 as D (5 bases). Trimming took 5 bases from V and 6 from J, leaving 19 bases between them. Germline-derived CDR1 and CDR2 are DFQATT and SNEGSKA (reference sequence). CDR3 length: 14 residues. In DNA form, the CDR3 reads TGCAGTGCTTCCCGAGGGTTAGGGTCCAAGACCCAGTACTTC. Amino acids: CSASRGLGSKTQYF.

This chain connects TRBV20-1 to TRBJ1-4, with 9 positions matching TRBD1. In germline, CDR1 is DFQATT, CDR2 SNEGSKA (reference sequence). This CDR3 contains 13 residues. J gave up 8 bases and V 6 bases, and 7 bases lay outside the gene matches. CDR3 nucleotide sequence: TGCAGTGCCCCGACAGGGGGAGGAGAAAAACTGTTTTTT. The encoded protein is CSAPTGGGEKLFF.

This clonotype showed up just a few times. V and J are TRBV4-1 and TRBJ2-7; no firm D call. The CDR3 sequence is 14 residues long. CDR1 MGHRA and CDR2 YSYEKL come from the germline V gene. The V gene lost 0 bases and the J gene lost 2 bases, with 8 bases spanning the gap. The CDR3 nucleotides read TGCGCCAGCAGCCAAGAGGTAATTACCTACGAGCAGTACTTC. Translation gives CASSQEVITYEQYF.

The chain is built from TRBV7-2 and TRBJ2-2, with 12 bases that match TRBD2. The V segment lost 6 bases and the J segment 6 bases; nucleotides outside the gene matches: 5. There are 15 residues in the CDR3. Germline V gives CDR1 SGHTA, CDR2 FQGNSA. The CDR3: CASSPPSGGAGELFF. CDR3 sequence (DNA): TGTGCCAGCAGTCCCCCTAGCGGGGGGGCCGGGGAGCTGTTTTTT.

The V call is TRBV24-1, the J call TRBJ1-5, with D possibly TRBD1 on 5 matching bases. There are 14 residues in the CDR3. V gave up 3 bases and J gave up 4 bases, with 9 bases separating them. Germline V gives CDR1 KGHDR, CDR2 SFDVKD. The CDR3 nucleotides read TGTGCCACCAGTGATCGGTACAGGAATCAGCCCCAGCATTTT. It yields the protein CATSDRYRNQPQHF.

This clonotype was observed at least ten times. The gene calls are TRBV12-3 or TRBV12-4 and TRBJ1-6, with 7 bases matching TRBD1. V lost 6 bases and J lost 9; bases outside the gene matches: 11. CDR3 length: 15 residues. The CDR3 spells CASRLGQQSSSPLHF. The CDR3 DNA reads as TGTGCCAGCAGGCTGGGACAGCAAAGTTCTTCACCCCTCCACTTT.

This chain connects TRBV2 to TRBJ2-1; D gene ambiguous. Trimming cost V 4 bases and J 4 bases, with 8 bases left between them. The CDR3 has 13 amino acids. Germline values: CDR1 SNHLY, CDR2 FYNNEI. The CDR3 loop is CASSGRRYNEQFF. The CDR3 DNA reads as TGTGCCAGCAGTGGTCGGCGTTACAATGAGCAGTTCTTC. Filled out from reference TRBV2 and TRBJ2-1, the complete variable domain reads EPEVTQTPSHQVTQMGQEVILRCVPISNHLYFYWYRQILGQKVEFLVSFYNNEISEKSEIFDDQFSVERPDGSNFTLKIRSTKLEDSAMYFCASSGRRYNEQFFGPGTRLTVL.

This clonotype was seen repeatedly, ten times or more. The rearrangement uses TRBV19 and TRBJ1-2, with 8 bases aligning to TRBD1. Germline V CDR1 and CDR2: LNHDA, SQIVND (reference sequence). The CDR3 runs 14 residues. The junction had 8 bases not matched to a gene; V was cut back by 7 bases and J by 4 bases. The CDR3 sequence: CASTVVGTGYGYTF. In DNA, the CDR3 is TGTGCCAGTACCGTCGTAGGGACAGGCTATGGCTACACCTTC.

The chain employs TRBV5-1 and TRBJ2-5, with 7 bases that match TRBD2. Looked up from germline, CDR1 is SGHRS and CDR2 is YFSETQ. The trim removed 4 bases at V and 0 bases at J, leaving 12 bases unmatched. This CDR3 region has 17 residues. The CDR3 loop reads CASSGPGLTEYQETQYF. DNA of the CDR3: TGCGCCAGCAGCGGACCGGGACTAACAGAGTACCAAGAGACCCAGTACTTC.

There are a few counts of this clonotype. CDR3 in amino acids: CASSEISEAFF. CDR3 DNA: TGTGCCAGCAGTGAAATCTCTGAAGCTTTCTTT. The chain combines TRBV2 with TRBJ1-1; D is undetermined. The CDR3 consists of 11 residues. The V and J ends lost 2 bases and 6 bases respectively, with 4 bases between them. Per the germline V gene, CDR1 is SNHLY and CDR2 is FYNNEI.

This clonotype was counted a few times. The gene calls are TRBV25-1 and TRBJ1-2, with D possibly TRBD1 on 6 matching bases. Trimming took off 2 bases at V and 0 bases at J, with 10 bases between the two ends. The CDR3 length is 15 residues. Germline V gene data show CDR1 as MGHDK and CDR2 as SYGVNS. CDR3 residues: CASSEARGPNYGYTF. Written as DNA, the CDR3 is TGTGCCAGCAGTGAAGCCAGGGGCCCTAACTATGGCTACACCTTC.

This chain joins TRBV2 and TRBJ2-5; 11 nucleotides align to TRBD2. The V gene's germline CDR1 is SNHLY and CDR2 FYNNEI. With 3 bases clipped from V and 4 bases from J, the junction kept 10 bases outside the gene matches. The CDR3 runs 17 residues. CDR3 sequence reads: CASSEGASGGRVETQYF. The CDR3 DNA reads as TGTGCCAGCAGTGAGGGGGCTAGCGGGGGGAGGGTAGAGACCCAGTACTTC.

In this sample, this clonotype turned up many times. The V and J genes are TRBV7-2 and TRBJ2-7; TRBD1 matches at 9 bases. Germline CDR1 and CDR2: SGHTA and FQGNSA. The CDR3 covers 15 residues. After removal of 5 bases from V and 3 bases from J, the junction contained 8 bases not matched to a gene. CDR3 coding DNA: TGTGCCAGCAGCCCCCTAGGGGACAGGGTCTACGAGCAGTACTTC. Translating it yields CASSPLGDRVYEQYF.

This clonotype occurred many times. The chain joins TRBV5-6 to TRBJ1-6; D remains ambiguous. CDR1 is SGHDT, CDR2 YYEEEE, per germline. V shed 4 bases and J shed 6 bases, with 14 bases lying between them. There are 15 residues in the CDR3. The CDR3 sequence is CASSRVGGINSPLHF. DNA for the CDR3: TGTGCCAGCAGCCGGGTAGGAGGGATTAATTCACCCCTCCACTTT.

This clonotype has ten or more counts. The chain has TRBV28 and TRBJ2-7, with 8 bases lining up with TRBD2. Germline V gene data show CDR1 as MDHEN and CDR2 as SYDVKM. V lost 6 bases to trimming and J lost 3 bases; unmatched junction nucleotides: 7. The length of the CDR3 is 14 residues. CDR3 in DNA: TGTGCCAGCAGGGCGGGGGGACTATTCTACGAGCAGTACTTC. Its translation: CASRAGGLFYEQYF.

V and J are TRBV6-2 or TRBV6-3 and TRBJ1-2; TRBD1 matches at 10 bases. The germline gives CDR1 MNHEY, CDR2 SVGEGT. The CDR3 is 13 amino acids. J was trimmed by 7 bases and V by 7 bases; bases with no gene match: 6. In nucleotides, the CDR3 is TGTGCCAGCAATTTGGGACAGGGGAGTGGCTACACCTTC. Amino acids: CASNLGQGSGYTF.